Included here is one TCR beta chain sequence, with context. This specimen belongs to a study of technical replicates of blood from a handful of donors. The CDR3 sequence is 13 residues long. From germline, CDR1 is ENHRY and CDR2 SYGVKD. V lost 11 bases to trimming and J lost 2 bases, with 13 bases between them. Data came from immunoSEQ multiplex PCR; TCRdb stores just in-frame clones and leaves some out. Here the sample spans more than 75,000 clones, roughly 93% being singletons. This TCR came from a human donor in good health. The sequencing sample was made of T cells isolated from PBMCs. The chain has TRBV10-3 and TRBJ2-1, with D possibly TRBD2 on 6 matching bases. The chain's CDR3 is CAASLAAYNEQFF. CDR3 nucleotides: TGTGCCGCGTCCTTAGCGGCCTACAATGAGCAGTTCTTC.